These T cell receptor beta chains were read from a single sample in a study of cytotoxic CD8 clonotypes in ibrutinib-treated CLL. Only in-frame clones appear in the TCRdb table, and some are missing; sequencing was by immunoSEQ multiplex PCR. Of about 18,000 clones in the sample, around 80% are singletons; the top ten hold over 15%. The sample consisted of PBMCs, taken before ibrutinib treatment. Receptor source: a human donor with chronic lymphocytic leukemia. The CDR3 runs from the conserved cysteine through the conserved F or W. The order of the fields is D gene, clone size, J gene, V gene, CDR3 DNA, CDR3 protein. The D gene is left open where the match is weak. Rows may omit the clone size; those that give it use once, few, many or a size class.

TRBD1 . TRBJ1-1 TRBV5-1 TGCGCCAGCAGCTTTTCACAGGGGACTGAAGCTTTCTTT CASSFSQGTEAFF
. . TRBJ2-5 TRBV6-6 TGTGCCAGCAGTGGCCCTCAGGGGCCCCAAGAGACCCAGTACTTC CASSGPQGPQETQYF
TRBD1 . TRBJ2-7 TRBV7-2 TGTGCCAGCAGCTTACTAAGTGGGACAGGGGGCGGGGAGCAGTACTTC CASSLLSGTGGGEQYF
. once TRBJ1-1 TRBV5-1 TGCGCCAGCAGCCCCGGGACTGACACTGAAGCTTTCTTT CASSPGTDTEAFF
TRBD1 . TRBJ2-5 TRBV4-2 TGTGCCAGCAGCCAAGGGACAGGGCCCGGGGAGACCCAGTACTTC CASSQGTGPGETQYF
TRBD1 . TRBJ1-2 TRBV7-2 TGTGCCAGCAGCTTAATCTCTACGACAGGGAACTATGGCTACACCTTC CASSLISTTGNYGYTF
TRBD1 . TRBJ2-7 TRBV13 TGTGCCAGCAGCTTAGCACAGGGGGCGGAAAACGAGCAGTACTTC CASSLAQGAENEQYF
TRBD1 . TRBJ2-3 TRBV6-5 TGTGCCAGCAGCACCACGACAGGGGGCCCCCTTACGCAGTATTTT CASSTTTGGPLTQYF
TRBD2 . TRBJ2-7 TRBV4-2 TGTGCCAGCAGCCAAGTGAGCGGGAGTGGGGACGAGCAGTACTTC CASSQVSGSGDEQYF
TRBD1 once TRBJ2-2 TRBV5-8 TGTGCCAGCAGGAACAGGGGCGCAGGGGCCGGGGAGCTGTTTTTT CASRNRGAGAGELFF
. . TRBJ2-7 TRBV5-1 TGCGCCAGCAGCTTGGCCTCAGCCCTGGAAGGTGAGCAGTACTTC CASSLASALEGEQYF
. once TRBJ2-3 TRBV18 TGTGCCAGCTCACCAACAGATACGCAGTATTTT CASSPTDTQYF
. . TRBJ2-1 TRBV15 TGTGCCACCAGCAGAGTTCGATCGGGGGCTATCTCCTACAATGAGCAGTTCTTC CATSRVRSGAISYNEQFF
. . TRBJ1-1 TRBV16 TGTGCCAGCCATCGGGGGAAGAACACTGAAGCTTTCTTT CASHRGKNTEAFF
. . TRBJ1-4 TRBV11-1 TGTGCCAGCAGCTTCGGGGCCGGGAGGGAAAAACTGTTTTTT CASSFGAGREKLFF
. . TRBJ2-3 TRBV6-5 TGTGCCAGCAGTTACTCGAAAGATACGCAGTATTTT CASSYSKDTQYF
TRBD2 . TRBJ2-5 TRBV7-9 TGTGCCAGCAGCCCCGGGGACTATCAAGAGACCCAGTACTTC CASSPGDYQETQYF
. . TRBJ1-2 TRBV30 TGTGCCTGGAGTGTGGCAGCTAACTATGGTTACACCTTC CAWSVAANYGYTF
. . TRBJ1-4 TRBV21-1 TGTGCCAGCAGGAGCCCACTAACTGGGACGGAGAATGAAAAACTGTTTTTT CASRSPLTGTENEKLFF
. . TRBJ2-7 TRBV5-1 TGCGCCAGCAGCTTTTCGCCGGTCAATAAAATCGAGCAGTACTTC CASSFSPVNKIEQYF
. . TRBJ2-3 TRBV27 TGTGCCAGCAGCAAAAGGGGGCTAGCGGATAGCACAGATACGCAGTATTTT CASSKRGLADSTDTQYF